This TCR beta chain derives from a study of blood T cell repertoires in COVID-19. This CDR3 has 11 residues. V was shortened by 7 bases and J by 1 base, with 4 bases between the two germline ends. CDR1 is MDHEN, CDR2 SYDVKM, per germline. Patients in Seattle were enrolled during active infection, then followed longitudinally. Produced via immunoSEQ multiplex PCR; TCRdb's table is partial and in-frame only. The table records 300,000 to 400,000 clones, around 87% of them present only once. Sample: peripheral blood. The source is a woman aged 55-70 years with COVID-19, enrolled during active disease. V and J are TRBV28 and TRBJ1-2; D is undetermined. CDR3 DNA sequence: TGTGCCAGCAATAATAACTATGGCTACACCTTC. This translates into CASNNNYGYTF.